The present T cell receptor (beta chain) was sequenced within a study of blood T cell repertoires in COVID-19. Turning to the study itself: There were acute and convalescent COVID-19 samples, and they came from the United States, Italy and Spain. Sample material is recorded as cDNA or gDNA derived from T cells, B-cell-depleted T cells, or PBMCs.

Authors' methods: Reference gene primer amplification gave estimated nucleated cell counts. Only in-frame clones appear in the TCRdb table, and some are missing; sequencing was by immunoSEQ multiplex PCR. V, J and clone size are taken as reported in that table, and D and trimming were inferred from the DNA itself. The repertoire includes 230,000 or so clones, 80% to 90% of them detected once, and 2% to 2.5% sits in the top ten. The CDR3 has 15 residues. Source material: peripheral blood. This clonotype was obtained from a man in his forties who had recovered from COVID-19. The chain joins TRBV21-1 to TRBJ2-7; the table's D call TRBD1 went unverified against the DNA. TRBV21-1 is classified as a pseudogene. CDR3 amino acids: CASSTGDRSNYEQYF. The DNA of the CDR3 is TGTGCCAGCAGCACCGGGGACAGGAGCAATTACGAGCAGTACTTC.